This T cell receptor (beta chain) was captured in a study of T cell repertoires in cytomegalovirus infection. The wider study: Indications came from public TCR beta signatures; they pointed to CMV infection and to a matching HLA type. General study points: Cumulated frequencies of public TCR beta families served to identify carriers of CMV plus the relevant HLA. Dominant in the ex vivo response were TCR beta clonotypes restricted by HLA-C and specific for CMV.

This clonotype showed up just a few times. Its antigen is not identified. Trimming took 7 bases from V and 0 from J; bases not matched to a gene: 3. Germline lookup yields CDR1 LNHDA and CDR2 SQIVND (reference sequence). There are 14 residues in the CDR3. TCRdb reanalysed the reads using MiXCR and keeps one entry per CDR3 protein. The table shows about 190,000 distinct CDR3 sequences, with roughly 30% occurring only once. This rearrangement joins TRBV19 to TRBJ2-1; 7 bases are a match to TRBD2. The sample consisted of PBMCs. The sequence was collected from a human donor in good health (CMV status not recorded). Some clones in this sample may be carry-over from other donors' samples. CDR3: CASTGDYSYNEQFF. The CDR3, as DNA: TGTGCCAGTACCGGGGACTACTCCTACAATGAGCAGTTCTTC. The full variable domain, in which reference TRBV19 and TRBJ2-1 provide the parts outside the CDR3, is DGGITQSPKYLFRKEGQNVTLSCEQNLNHDAMYWYRQDPGQGLRLIYYSQIVNDFQKGDIAEGYSVSREKKESFPLTVTSAQKNPTAFYLCASTGDYSYNEQFFGPGTRLTVL.